The 20 T cell receptor beta chains given below trace back to one sample, sequenced in a study of blood T cell repertoires in COVID-19. Clones were read by immunoSEQ multiplex PCR, and TCRdb kept only the in-frame ones, dropping some. The data contain over 90,000 clones, about 89% of them singletons. Sequencing was carried out using peripheral blood. All receptors derive from a human donor in a cohort sampled during active COVID-19.

Only one count was recorded for this clone. This chain joins TRBV7-3 and TRBJ1-2, with 8 positions matching TRBD1. The V gene end was trimmed by 6 bases and the J gene end by 5 bases; junction bases not matched to a gene: 11. The CDR3 length is 15 residues. The germline V gene has CDR1 SGHTA and CDR2 FQGTGA. Written as DNA, the CDR3 is TGTGCCAGCAGGGAGCCCGGGACAGGACTTTATGGCTACACCTTC. The encoded protein is CASREPGTGLYGYTF.

V usage is TRBV5-4 and J usage is TRBJ2-1; 14 bases align to TRBD2. CDR1 SGHNT and CDR2 YYREEE come from the germline V gene (reference sequence). V gave up 4 bases and J gave up 3 bases; unmatched junction bases: 3. The CDR3 spans 16 residues. This chain's CDR3 is CASSVGTSGSYNEQFF. As DNA, the CDR3 is TGTGCCAGCAGCGTCGGGACTAGCGGGAGCTACAATGAGCAGTTCTTC.

V is TRBV7-8 and J is TRBJ1-2; tentative D call: TRBD1 (6 bases). The CDR3 has 14 amino acids. The germline gives CDR1 SGHVS, CDR2 FQNEAQ. V lost 1 base to trimming and J lost 6 bases, with 12 bases between them. This CDR3 reads CASSLEGEYDGYTF. In nucleotides, the CDR3 is TGTGCCAGCAGCTTAGAGGGGGAGTATGATGGCTACACCTTC.

The gene calls are TRBV7-2 and TRBJ2-2; TRBD1 might be the D (6 bases). V was clipped by 4 bases and J by 5 bases, with 17 bases between them. CDR3 length equals 16 residues. Germline V gene sequence: CDR1 SGHTA, CDR2 FQGNSA. CDR3 nucleotides: TGTGCCAGCAGCTCCGAACCGACAGGCCGAACCGGGGAGCTGTTTTTT. It specifies CASSSEPTGRTGELFF.

This clone was detected once. V gene TRBV5-5 combines with J gene TRBJ2-1; 11 nucleotides line up with TRBD2. The CDR3 loop spans 16 amino acids. The V and J ends lost 0 bases and 8 bases, in that order; junction bases with no gene match: 7. The V gene's germline CDR1 is SGHKS and CDR2 YYEKEE (reference sequence). CDR3: CASSLAGLAAEDEQFF. In DNA form, the CDR3 reads TGTGCCAGCAGCTTGGCGGGACTAGCGGCGGAGGATGAGCAGTTCTTC.

The genes are TRBV6-5 and TRBJ1-4; no firm D call. Germline loops: CDR1 MNHEY, CDR2 SVGAGI. This CDR3 spans 15 amino acids. Trimming took off 6 bases at V and 0 bases at J, with 11 bases between the two ends. The CDR3 region is CASRRTRATNEKLFF. CDR3 nucleotide sequence: TGTGCCAGCAGACGAACGAGGGCAACTAATGAAAAACTGTTTTTT.

A single count supports this clone. V is TRBV18 and J is TRBJ1-1; unclear D gene. The CDR3 is 12 residues long. CDR1 is KGHSH and CDR2 is LQKENI in the germline V gene. V lost 5 bases and J lost 11, with 15 bases in between. The CDR3 DNA is TGTGCCAGCTCAGCCGGGGAAAGGGAGGCTTTCTTT. Its protein is CASSAGEREAFF.

The V and J genes are TRBV18 and TRBJ1-6; D perhaps matches TRBD1 (6 bases). Germline assignment: CDR1 KGHSH and CDR2 LQKENI. Trimming left V 6 bases short and J 7 bases short, with 19 bases between. The CDR3 is made up of 16 amino acids. CDR3 sequence reads: CASSTTGLSPNSPLHF. In nucleotides, the CDR3 is TGTGCCAGCTCGACTACAGGGTTATCCCCCAATTCACCCCTCCACTTT.

The chain uses TRBV7-9 and TRBJ2-5; maybe TRBD1 (6 bases). V was pared by 7 bases and J by 5 bases, with 26 bases between. CDR3 length: 17 amino acids. Germline-derived CDR1 and CDR2 are SEHNR and FQNEAQ (reference sequence). CDR3 bases: TGTGCCAGCACCGCGATCGGGACACCCGGATCCTTTGAGACCCAGTACTTC. Its translation: CASTAIGTPGSFETQYF.

The chain links TRBV11-1 to TRBJ2-2, with TRBD1 as a possible D gene (6 bases). Per germline, CDR1 SGHAT and CDR2 FQDESV (reference sequence). Trimming stripped 3 bases from V and 5 bases from J, with 13 bases between. The CDR3 sequence is 15 residues long. CDR3 sequence: CASSLGQGSTGELFF. In nucleotides, the CDR3 is TGTGCCAGCAGCTTGGGGCAGGGGTCAACCGGGGAGCTGTTTTTT.

The chain is built from TRBV7-8 and TRBJ1-2, with TRBD1 matching over 10 bases. Trimming cost V 7 bases and J 4 bases; bases outside gene matches: 9. The CDR3 is made up of 15 amino acids. Germline CDR1 is SGHVS and CDR2 is FQNEAQ. The CDR3 reads CASTAWGQGSYGYTF. The CDR3 nucleotides are TGTGCCAGCACCGCTTGGGGACAGGGGTCCTATGGCTACACCTTC.

CDR3 residues: CASSPPGQDSYEQYF. For the CDR3, the DNA is TGTGCCAGCAGTCCACCGGGACAGGATTCCTACGAGCAGTACTTC. This chain joins TRBV28 and TRBJ2-7; 8 nucleotides align to TRBD1. Germline V gene lookup returns CDR1 MDHEN and CDR2 SYDVKM. The trim removed 5 bases at V and 1 base at J, leaving 7 bases unmatched. The CDR3 is 15 amino acids. Looking up the rest from reference TRBV28 and TRBJ2-7 gives the full variable domain: DVKVTQSSRYLVKRTGEKVFLECVQDMDHENMFWYRQDPGLGLRLIYFSYDVKMKEKGDIPEGYSVSREKKERFSLILESASTNQTSMYLCASSPPGQDSYEQYFGPGTRLTVT.

The chain is built from TRBV11-2 and TRBJ1-5, with 9 bases fitting TRBD1. J was trimmed by 11 bases and V by 5 bases; bases with no gene match: 10. The CDR3 extends over 14 amino acids. Germline CDR1 is SGHAT and CDR2 is FQNNGV. The CDR3 DNA reads as TGTGCCAGCAGCCCCGGGACAGGGAGTTGGACCCAGCATTTT. Protein product: CASSPGTGSWTQHF. The full variable domain, its missing parts supplied by reference TRBV11-2 and TRBJ1-5, is EAGVAQSPRYKIIEKRQSVAFWCNPISGHATLYWYQQILGQGPKLLIQFQNNGVVDDSQLPKDRFSAERLKGVDSTLKIQPAKLEDSAVYLCASSPGTGSWTQHFGDGTRLSIL.

This clone was counted between two and nine times. The V call is TRBV29-1, the J call TRBJ1-1; 10 positions match TRBD1. The V and J ends lost 7 bases and 2 bases, in that order; junction bases with no gene match: 10. Germline CDR1 and CDR2: SQVTM and ANQGSEA. This CDR3 comprises 15 residues. CDR3 loop: CSADDRGRRNTEAFF. DNA of the CDR3: TGCAGCGCCGACGACAGGGGGCGAAGAAACACTGAAGCTTTCTTT.

The chain carries TRBV9 and TRBJ2-1, with TRBD2 as a possible D gene (6 bases). There are 17 residues in the CDR3. Trimming removed 0 bases from V and 0 bases from J, with 13 bases in between. The germline gives CDR1 SGDLS, CDR2 YYNGEE. The CDR3 sequence: CASSVGGGGSSYNEQFF. The CDR3, as DNA: TGTGCCAGCAGCGTAGGGGGAGGCGGTAGCTCCTACAATGAGCAGTTCTTC.

The J gene is TRBJ2-1, the V gene TRBV15; 8 nucleotides match TRBD2. The CDR3 covers 16 residues. The ends lost 3 bases at V and 4 bases at J; junction bases unmatched: 8. The V gene's germline CDR1 is LNHNV and CDR2 YYDKDF (reference sequence). The CDR3 loop is CATSRRGASVYNEQFF. The CDR3 DNA follows: TGTGCCACCAGCAGGCGGGGGGCTAGCGTTTACAATGAGCAGTTCTTC.

The J gene is TRBJ1-2, the V gene TRBV11-2; maybe TRBD1 (5 bases). CDR1 is SGHAT, CDR2 FQNNGV, per germline. V lost 2 bases and J lost 6, with 10 bases in between. The CDR3 sequence is 13 residues long. CDR3 DNA: TGTGCCAGCAGCTTACAAGACAGTAATGGCTACACCTTC. Residues: CASSLQDSNGYTF.

The CDR3 coding sequence is TGTGCCAGCAGCGTAGTAGCGGGGCCCTACAATGAGCAGTTCTTC. Protein product: CASSVVAGPYNEQFF. V is TRBV9 and J is TRBJ2-1; TRBD2 matches 8 bases. The V gene end was trimmed by 0 bases and the J gene end by 2 bases; junction bases not matched to a gene: 1. This CDR3 contains 15 residues. Germline CDR1 SGDLS, CDR2 YYNGEE.

This rearrangement joins TRBV7-2 to TRBJ2-7; a weak D match, TRBD1 (6 bases). Looked up from germline, CDR1 is SGHTA and CDR2 is FQGNSA. Trimming cost V 5 bases and J 4 bases, with 12 bases left between them. This CDR3 spans 13 amino acids. The CDR3, as DNA: TGTGCCAGCAGCCCCGGGACATATTACGAGCAGTACTTC. Encoded protein: CASSPGTYYEQYF.

The chain joins TRBV5-8 to TRBJ1-2, with D perhaps TRBD1 (5 bases). The CDR3 loop spans 18 amino acids. Per germline, CDR1 SGHTS and CDR2 YDEGEE. V lost 1 base, J lost 4 bases, and 23 bases lay in between. CDR3 loop: CASSLRVRVRVHVYGYTF. The DNA for the CDR3 is TGTGCCAGCAGCTTGCGTGTACGGGTCAGGGTTCACGTCTATGGCTACACCTTC.